This TCR beta chain was profiled in a study of T-cell reconstitution after alpha-beta-depleted transplantation in children. Study-wide results and limits: Most T-cell counts and diversity one year after the transplant came from T cells that were newly produced.

This clonotype was counted ten times or more. Antigen unknown. It was with unique molecular identifiers that the TCRbeta library was prepared. TCRdb reprocessed the PCR reads with MiXCR, giving one entry per CDR3 protein. Of 200,000 to 250,000 distinct CDR3 sequences listed, approximately 10% are singletons. From germline, CDR1 is DFQATT and CDR2 SNEGSKA (reference sequence). The CDR3 is made up of 13 amino acids. V was cut by 2 bases and J by 3 bases, with 11 bases left in between. Here the sequenced sample was PBMCs, taken before TCRalphabeta/CD19-depleted stem cell transplant. The rearrangement joins TRBV20-1 to TRBJ2-7, with D maybe TRBD2 (6 bases). This sequence was found in a child younger than two with acute myeloid leukemia, due to receive a stem cell transplant. The CDR3, as DNA: TGCAGTGCTAGAACCGGGAGCCACTACGAGCAGTACTTC. Protein sequence: CSARTGSHYEQYF.